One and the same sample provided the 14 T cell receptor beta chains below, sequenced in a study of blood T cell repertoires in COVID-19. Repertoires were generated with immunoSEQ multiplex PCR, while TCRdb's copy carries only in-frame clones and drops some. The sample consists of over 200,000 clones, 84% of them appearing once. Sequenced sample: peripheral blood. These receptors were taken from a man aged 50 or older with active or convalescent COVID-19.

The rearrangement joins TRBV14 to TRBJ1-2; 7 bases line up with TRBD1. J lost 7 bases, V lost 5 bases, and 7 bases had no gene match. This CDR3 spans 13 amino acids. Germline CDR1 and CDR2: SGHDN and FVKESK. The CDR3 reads CASSFNRDSGYTF. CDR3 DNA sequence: TGTGCCAGCAGCTTCAATAGGGACAGTGGCTACACCTTC.

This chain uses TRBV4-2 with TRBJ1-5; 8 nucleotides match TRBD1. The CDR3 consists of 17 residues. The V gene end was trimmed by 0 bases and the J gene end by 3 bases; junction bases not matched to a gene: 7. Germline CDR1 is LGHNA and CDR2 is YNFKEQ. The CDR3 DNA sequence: TGTGCCAGCAGCCAAGAGGCAGGACAGGGTGTCAATCAGCCCCAGCATTTT. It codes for CASSQEAGQGVNQPQHF.

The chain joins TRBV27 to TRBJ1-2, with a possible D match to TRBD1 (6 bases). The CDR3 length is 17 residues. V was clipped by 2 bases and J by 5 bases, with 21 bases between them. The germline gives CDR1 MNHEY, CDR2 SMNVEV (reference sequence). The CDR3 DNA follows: TGTGCCAGCAGTTTAGTTGGGGCAGGGGAGTTGGGATATGGCTACACCTTC. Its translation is CASSLVGAGELGYGYTF.

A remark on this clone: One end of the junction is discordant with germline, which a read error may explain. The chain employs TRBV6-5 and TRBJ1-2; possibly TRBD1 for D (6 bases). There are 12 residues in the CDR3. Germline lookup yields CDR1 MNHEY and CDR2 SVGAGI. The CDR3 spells CAGSTGNYGYTF. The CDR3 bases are TGTGCCGGCAGTACAGGGAACTATGGCTACACCTTC.

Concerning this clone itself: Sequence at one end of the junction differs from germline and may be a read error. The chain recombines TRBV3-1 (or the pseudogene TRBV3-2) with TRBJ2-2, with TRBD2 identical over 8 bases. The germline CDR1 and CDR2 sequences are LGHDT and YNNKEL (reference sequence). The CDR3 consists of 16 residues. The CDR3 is CASRQGGGLVAGELFF. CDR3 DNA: TGTGCCAGCAGGCAAGGAGGGGGACTAGTGGCCGGGGAGCTGTTTTTT.

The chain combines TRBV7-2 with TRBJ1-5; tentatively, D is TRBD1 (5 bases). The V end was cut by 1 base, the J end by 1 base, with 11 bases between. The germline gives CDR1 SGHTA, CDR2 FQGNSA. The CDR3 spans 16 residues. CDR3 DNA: TGTGCCAGCAGCTTAGGGGGGGGGTACAGCAATCAGCCCCAGCATTTT. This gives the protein CASSLGGGYSNQPQHF.

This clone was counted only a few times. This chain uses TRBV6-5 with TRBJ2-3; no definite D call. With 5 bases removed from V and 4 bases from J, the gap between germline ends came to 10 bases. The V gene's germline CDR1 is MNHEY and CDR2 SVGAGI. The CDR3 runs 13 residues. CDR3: CASSNPSADTQYF. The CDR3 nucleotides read TGTGCCAGCAGTAATCCCTCGGCAGATACGCAGTATTTT.

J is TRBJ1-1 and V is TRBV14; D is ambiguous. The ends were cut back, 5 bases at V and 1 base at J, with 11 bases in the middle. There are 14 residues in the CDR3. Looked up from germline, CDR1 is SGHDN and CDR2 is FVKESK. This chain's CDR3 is CASSFYQENTEAFF. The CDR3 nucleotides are TGTGCCAGCAGCTTTTATCAGGAGAACACTGAAGCTTTCTTT.

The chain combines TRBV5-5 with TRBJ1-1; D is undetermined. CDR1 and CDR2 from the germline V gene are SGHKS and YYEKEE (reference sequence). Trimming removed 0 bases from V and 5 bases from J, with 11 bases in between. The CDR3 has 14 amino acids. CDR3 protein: CASSLAEGFTEAFF. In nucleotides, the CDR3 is TGTGCCAGCAGCTTGGCCGAGGGTTTTACTGAAGCTTTCTTT.

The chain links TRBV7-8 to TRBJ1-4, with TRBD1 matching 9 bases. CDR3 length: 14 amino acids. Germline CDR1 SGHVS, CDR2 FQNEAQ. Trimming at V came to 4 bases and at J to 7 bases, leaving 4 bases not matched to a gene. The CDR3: CASSSTGGVEKLFF. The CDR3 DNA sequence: TGTGCCAGCAGCTCCACAGGGGGCGTTGAAAAACTGTTTTTT.

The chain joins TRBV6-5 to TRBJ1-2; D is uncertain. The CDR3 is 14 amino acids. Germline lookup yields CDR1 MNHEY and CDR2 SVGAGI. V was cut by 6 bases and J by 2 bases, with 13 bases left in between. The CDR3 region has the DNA TGTGCCAGCAGGCTCGGAGGGCCCAACTATGGCTACACCTTC. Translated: CASRLGGPNYGYTF.

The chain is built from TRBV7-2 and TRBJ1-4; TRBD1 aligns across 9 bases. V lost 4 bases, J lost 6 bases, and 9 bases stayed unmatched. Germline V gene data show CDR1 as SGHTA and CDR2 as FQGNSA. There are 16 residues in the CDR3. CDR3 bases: TGTGCCAGCAGCTCTGGAACAGGGGGCGCGGATGAAAAACTGTTTTTT. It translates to CASSSGTGGADEKLFF.

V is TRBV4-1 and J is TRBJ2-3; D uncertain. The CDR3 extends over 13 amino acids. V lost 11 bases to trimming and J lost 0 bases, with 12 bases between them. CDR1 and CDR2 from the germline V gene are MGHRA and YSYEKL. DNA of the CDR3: TGCGCCCGGTACCATGCTAGCACAGATACGCAGTATTTT. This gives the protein CARYHASTDTQYF.

The CDR3 DNA follows: TGTGCCAGCATTAAGAGCGGGGGGGCCGTCAGTGAGCAGTTCTTC. Translating gives CASIKSGGAVSEQFF. This sequence joins TRBV6-5 and TRBJ2-1, with 10 nucleotides matching TRBD2. Germline CDR1 is MNHEY and CDR2 is SVGAGI. The CDR3 has 15 residues. The trim removed 7 bases at V and 9 bases at J, leaving 12 bases unmatched.